A single sample gave rise to the 9 T cell receptor beta chains below, sequenced in a study of cytomegalovirus exposure and HLA in healthy donors. Both 60 Vbeta primers and 13 Jbeta primers went into the PCR. Assay used: immunoSEQ multiplex PCR; TCRdb lists only in-frame clones, some missing. This sample carries 100,000 to 150,000 clones, with less than 2% going to the ten biggest clones. Material: PBMCs. These receptors were collected from a woman aged 40 to 50 in good health and CMV-seronegative.

This sequence joins TRBV27 and TRBJ1-1; possibly TRBD1 for D (6 bases). The germline V gene has CDR1 MNHEY and CDR2 SMNVEV (reference sequence). Trimming took 6 bases from V and 5 from J, leaving 13 bases between them. The CDR3 totals 13 residues. CDR3 region: CASSPGEGTEAFF. The CDR3 nucleotides are TGTGCCAGCAGCCCAGGGGAGGGGACTGAAGCTTTCTTT.

This chain uses TRBV27 with TRBJ2-1; tentative D call: TRBD2 (5 bases). The CDR3 runs 15 residues. Trimming left V 4 bases short and J 3 bases short, with 13 bases between. Per germline, CDR1 MNHEY and CDR2 SMNVEV (reference sequence). As DNA, the CDR3 is TGTGCCAGCAGTTCCCGGACTCTACTCTACAATGAGCAGTTCTTC. Amino acids: CASSSRTLLYNEQFF.

V is TRBV6-5 and J is TRBJ1-2, with TRBD1 matching 7 bases. V dropped 4 bases and J dropped 7; count of bases not matched to a gene: 9. The CDR3 has 14 amino acids. Per germline, CDR1 MNHEY and CDR2 SVGAGI. CDR3 bases: TGTGCCAGCAGTTTAAAGGGGGCGAAGTTTGGCTACACCTTC. It codes for CASSLKGAKFGYTF.

The chain carries TRBV18 and TRBJ2-3; D might be TRBD1 (6 bases). The CDR3 is 15 amino acids. Germline-derived CDR1 and CDR2 are KGHSH and LQKENI. V was pared by 2 bases and J by 3 bases, with 12 bases between. Here the CDR3 reads CASSPATGKTDTQYF. CDR3 in DNA: TGTGCCAGCTCACCAGCGACAGGTAAAACAGATACGCAGTATTTT.

The rearrangement joins TRBV11-1 to TRBJ2-7, with 8 bases that match TRBD1. This CDR3 contains 13 residues. Germline lookup yields CDR1 SGHAT and CDR2 FQDESV (reference sequence). V lost 5 bases to trimming and J lost 2 bases; unmatched junction nucleotides: 2. The CDR3 nucleotides are TGTGCCAGCAGCCGGACAGGGCCCTACGAGCAGTACTTC. Amino acids: CASSRTGPYEQYF.

This chain joins TRBV13 and TRBJ2-3; 8 bases are a match to TRBD1. V trimming: 3 bases; J trimming: 0 bases; junction bases outside the gene matches: 2. Per the germline V gene, CDR1 is PRHDT and CDR2 is FYEKMQ (reference sequence). The CDR3 length is 15 residues. The CDR3 sequence is CASSFRTGSTDTQYF. The CDR3 nucleotides are TGTGCCAGCAGCTTTAGGACAGGGAGCACAGATACGCAGTATTTT.

The V gene is TRBV30, the J gene TRBJ1-6, with TRBD1 identical over 10 bases. V dropped 7 bases and J dropped 8; count of bases not matched to a gene: 2. Germline CDR1 GTSNPN, CDR2 SVGIG (reference sequence). There are 12 residues in the CDR3. The CDR3 nucleotides are TGTGCCTCCGGGACAGGGGATTCACCCCTCCACTTT. Amino acids: CASGTGDSPLHF.

The chain couples TRBV21-1 to TRBJ2-7; the table names TRBD2, a call not compared with the DNA. TRBV21-1 is classified as a pseudogene. The CDR3 has 16 amino acids. CDR3 protein: CASSAQNGVVIYEQYF. For the CDR3, the DNA is TGTGCCAGCAGCGCACAGAACGGGGTAGTAATCTACGAGCAGTACTTC.

The chain uses TRBV5-1 and TRBJ2-1, with D tentatively TRBD2 (7 bases). V lost 4 bases, J lost 2 bases, and 16 bases lay in between. This CDR3 contains 16 residues. The germline gives CDR1 SGHRS, CDR2 YFSETQ. The CDR3 DNA is TGCGCCAGCAGCCTTATTGGGGGGGCACCCTACAATGAGCAGTTCTTC. Its protein is CASSLIGGAPYNEQFF.